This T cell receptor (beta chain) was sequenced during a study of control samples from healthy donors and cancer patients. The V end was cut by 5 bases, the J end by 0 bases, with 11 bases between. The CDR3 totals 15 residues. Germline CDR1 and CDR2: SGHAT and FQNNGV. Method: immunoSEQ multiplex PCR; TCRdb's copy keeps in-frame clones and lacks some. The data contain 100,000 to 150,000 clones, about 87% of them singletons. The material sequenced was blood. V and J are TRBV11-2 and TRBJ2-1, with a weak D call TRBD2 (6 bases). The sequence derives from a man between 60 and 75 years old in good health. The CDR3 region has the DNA TGTGCCAGCAGCACGGGACTTAACTCCTACAATGAGCAGTTCTTC. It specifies CASSTGLNSYNEQFF.